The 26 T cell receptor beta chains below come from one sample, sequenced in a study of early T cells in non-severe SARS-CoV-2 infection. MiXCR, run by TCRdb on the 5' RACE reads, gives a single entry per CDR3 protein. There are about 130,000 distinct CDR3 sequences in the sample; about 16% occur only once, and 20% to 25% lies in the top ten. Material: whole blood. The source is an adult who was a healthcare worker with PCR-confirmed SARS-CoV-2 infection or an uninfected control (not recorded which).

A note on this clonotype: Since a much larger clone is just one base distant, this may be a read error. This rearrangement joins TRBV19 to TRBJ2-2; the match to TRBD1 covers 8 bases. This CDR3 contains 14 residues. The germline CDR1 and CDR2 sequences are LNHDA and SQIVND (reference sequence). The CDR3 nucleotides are TGTGCCAGTAGCCAGACAGGGGACACCGGGGAGCAGTTTTTT. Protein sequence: CASSQTGDTGEQFF.

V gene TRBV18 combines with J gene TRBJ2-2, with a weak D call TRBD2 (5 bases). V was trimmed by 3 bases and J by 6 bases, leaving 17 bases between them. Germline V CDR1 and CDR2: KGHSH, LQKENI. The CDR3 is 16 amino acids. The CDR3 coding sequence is TGTGCCAGCTCACCTGCTGGAAAAGGACTGGCCGGGGAGCTGTTTTTT. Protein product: CASSPAGKGLAGELFF.

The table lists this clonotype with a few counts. The CDR3 sequence: CASSTRGSNQPQHF. The CDR3 nucleotides read TGTGCCAGCAGCACCAGGGGGAGCAATCAGCCCCAGCATTTT. V and J are TRBV5-6 and TRBJ1-5, with 7 bases that match TRBD1. The CDR3 runs 14 residues. V trimming: 4 bases; J trimming: 1 base; junction bases outside the gene matches: 2. Germline-derived CDR1 and CDR2 are SGHDT and YYEEEE. Full variable domain (rest looked up from reference TRBV5-6 and TRBJ1-5): DAGVTQSPTHLIKTRGQQVTLRCSPKSGHDTVSWYQQALGQGPQFIFQYYEEEERQRGNFPDRFSGHQFPNYSSELNVNALLLGDSALYLCASSTRGSNQPQHFGDGTRLSIL.

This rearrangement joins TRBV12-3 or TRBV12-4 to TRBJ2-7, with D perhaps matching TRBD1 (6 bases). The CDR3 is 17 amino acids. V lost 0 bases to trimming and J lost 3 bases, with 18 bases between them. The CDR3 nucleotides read TGTGCCAGCAGTTTAGCCCGACTCAGGGGAAGCGGCTACGAGCAGTACTTC. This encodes CASSLARLRGSGYEQYF.

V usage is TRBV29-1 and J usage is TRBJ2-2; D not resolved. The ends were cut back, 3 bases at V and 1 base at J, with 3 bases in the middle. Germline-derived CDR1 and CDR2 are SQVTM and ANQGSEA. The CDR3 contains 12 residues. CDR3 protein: CSVDVNTGELFF. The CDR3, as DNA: TGCAGCGTTGACGTGAACACCGGGGAGCTGTTTTTT.

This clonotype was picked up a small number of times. The CDR3 reads CASGFSTGGNTEAFF. Here the CDR3 DNA reads TGTGCTAGTGGTTTCTCTACAGGGGGGAACACTGAAGCTTTCTTT. The J gene is TRBJ1-1, the V gene TRBV12-5; 8 bases are a match to TRBD1. Looked up from germline, CDR1 is LGHNT and CDR2 is FRNRAP. This CDR3 spans 15 amino acids. J was trimmed by 1 base and V by 3 bases; bases with no gene match: 4.

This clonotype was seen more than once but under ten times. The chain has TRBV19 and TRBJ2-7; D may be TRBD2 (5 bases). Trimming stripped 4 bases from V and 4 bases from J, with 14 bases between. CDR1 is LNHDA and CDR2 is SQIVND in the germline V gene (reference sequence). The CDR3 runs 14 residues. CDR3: CASSKRATVYEQYF. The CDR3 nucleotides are TGTGCCAGTAGTAAGAGGGCGACCGTATACGAGCAGTACTTC.

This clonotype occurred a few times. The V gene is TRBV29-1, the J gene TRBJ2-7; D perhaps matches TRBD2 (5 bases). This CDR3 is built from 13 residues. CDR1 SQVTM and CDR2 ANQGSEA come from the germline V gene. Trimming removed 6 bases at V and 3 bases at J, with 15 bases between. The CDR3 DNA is TGCAGCGTGGGAGAGGACGTTAGCTACGAGCAGTACTTC. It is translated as CSVGEDVSYEQYF.

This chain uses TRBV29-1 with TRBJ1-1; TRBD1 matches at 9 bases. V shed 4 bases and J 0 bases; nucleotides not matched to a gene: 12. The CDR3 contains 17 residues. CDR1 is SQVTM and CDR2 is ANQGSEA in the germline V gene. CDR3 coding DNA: TGCAGCGTTGGCCCAACAGGGGGCGCCGGGATGAACACTGAAGCTTTCTTT. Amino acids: CSVGPTGGAGMNTEAFF.

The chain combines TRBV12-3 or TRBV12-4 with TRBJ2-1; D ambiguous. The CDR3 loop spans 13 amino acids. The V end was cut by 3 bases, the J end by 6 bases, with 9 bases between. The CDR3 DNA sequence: TGTGCCAGCAGTTTGCAGCAACTCAATGAGCAGTTCTTC. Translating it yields CASSLQQLNEQFF.

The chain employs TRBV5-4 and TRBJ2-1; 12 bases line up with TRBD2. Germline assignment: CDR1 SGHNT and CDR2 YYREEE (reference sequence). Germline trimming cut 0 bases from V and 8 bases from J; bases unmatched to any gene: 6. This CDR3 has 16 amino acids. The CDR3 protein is CASSLGLAGAGDEQFF. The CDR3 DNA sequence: TGTGCCAGCAGCTTGGGACTAGCGGGGGCCGGGGATGAGCAGTTCTTC.

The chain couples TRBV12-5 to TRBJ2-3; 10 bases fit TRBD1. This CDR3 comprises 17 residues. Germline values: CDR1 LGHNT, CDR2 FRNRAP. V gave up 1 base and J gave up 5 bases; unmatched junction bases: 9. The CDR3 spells CASGLGIRDRGEDTQYF. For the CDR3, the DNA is TGTGCTAGTGGTTTGGGTATCCGGGACAGGGGAGAAGATACGCAGTATTTT.

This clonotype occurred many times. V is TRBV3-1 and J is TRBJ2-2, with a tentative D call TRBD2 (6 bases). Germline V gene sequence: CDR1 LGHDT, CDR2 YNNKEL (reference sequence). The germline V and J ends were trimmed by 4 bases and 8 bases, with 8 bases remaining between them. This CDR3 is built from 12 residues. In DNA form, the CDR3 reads TGTGCCAGCAGCCTAGCGGAGGGGGAGCTGTTTTTT. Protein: CASSLAEGELFF.

In nucleotides, the CDR3 is TGTGCCAGCAGTTTATCGGGCGGGGGGGTGTCGGAGCAGTACTTC. Protein product: CASSLSGGGVSEQYF. V and J are TRBV27 and TRBJ2-7; 9 bases map to TRBD2. The CDR3 sequence is 15 residues long. Germline CDR1 and CDR2: MNHEY and SMNVEV (reference sequence). With 0 bases clipped from V and 7 bases from J, the junction kept 7 bases outside the gene matches.

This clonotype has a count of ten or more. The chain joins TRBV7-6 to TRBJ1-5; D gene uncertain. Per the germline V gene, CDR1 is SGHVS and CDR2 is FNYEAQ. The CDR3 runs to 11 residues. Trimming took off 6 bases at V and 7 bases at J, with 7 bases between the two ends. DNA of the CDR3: TGTGCCAGCAGACGGGTACAGCCCCAGCATTTT. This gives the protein CASRRVQPQHF.

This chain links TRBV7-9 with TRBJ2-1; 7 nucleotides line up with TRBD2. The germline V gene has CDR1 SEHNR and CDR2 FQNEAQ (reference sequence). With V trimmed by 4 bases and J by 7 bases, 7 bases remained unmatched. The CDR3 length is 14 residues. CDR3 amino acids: CASSSVGTINEQFF. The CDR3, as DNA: TGTGCCAGCAGCTCAGTGGGGACTATTAATGAGCAGTTCTTC. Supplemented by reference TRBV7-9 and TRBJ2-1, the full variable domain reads DTGVSQNPRHKITKRGQNVTFRCDPISEHNRLYWYRQTLGQGPEFLTYFQNEAQLEKSRLLSDRFSAERPKGSFSTLEIQRTEQGDSAMYLCASSSVGTINEQFFGPGTRLTVL.

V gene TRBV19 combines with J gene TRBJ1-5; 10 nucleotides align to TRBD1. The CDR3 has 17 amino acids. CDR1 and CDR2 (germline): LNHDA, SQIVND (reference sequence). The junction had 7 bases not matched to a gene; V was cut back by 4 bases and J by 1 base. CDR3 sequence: CASSRRDRGGSNQPQHF. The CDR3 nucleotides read TGTGCCAGTAGTAGAAGGGACAGGGGAGGAAGCAATCAGCCCCAGCATTTT.

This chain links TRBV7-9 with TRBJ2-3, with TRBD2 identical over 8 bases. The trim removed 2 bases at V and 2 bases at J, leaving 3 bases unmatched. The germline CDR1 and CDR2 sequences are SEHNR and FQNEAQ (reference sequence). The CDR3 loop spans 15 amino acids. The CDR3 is CASSLPGGNTDTQYF. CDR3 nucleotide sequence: TGTGCCAGCAGCTTACCGGGGGGGAACACAGATACGCAGTATTTT.

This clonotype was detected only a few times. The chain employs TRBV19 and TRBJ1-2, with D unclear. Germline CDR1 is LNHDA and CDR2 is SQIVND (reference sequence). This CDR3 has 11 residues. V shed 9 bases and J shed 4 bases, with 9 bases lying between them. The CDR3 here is CASQGPYGYTF. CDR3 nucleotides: TGTGCCAGCCAAGGTCCCTATGGCTACACCTTC.

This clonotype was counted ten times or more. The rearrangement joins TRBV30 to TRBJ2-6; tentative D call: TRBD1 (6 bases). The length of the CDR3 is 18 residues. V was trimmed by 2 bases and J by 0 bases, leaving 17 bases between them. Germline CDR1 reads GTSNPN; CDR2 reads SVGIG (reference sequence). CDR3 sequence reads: CAWSPYSGTPSGANVLTF. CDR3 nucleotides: TGTGCCTGGAGTCCCTATTCCGGGACACCCTCTGGGGCCAACGTCCTGACTTTC. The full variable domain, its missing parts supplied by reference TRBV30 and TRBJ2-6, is SQTIHQWPATLVQPVGSPLSLECTVEGTSNPNLYWYRQAAGRGLQLLFYSVGIGQISSEVPQNLSASRPQDRQFILSSKKLLLSDSGFYLCAWSPYSGTPSGANVLTFGAGSRLTVL.

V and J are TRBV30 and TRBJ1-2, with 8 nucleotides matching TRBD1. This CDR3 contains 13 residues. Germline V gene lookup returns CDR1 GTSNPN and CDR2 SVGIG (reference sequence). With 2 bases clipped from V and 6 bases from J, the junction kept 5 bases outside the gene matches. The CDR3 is CAWSPGDRNGYTF. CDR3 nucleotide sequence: TGTGCCTGGAGTCCCGGGGACAGGAATGGCTACACCTTC.

The CDR3, as DNA: TGTGCCAGCAGACAACTGAGGGAGAACACTGAAGCTTTCTTT. This gives the protein CASRQLRENTEAFF. V and J are TRBV6-1 and TRBJ1-1; D is unresolved. The ends were cut back, 6 bases at V and 1 base at J, with 12 bases in the middle. Looked up from germline, CDR1 is MNHNS and CDR2 is SASEGT. CDR3 length equals 14 residues.

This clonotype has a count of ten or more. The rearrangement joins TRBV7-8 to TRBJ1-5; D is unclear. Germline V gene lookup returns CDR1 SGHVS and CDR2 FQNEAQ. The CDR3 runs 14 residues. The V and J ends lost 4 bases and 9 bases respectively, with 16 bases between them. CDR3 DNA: TGTGCCAGCAGCTGGACGGACCGGAAGGGGCCCCAGCATTTT. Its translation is CASSWTDRKGPQHF.

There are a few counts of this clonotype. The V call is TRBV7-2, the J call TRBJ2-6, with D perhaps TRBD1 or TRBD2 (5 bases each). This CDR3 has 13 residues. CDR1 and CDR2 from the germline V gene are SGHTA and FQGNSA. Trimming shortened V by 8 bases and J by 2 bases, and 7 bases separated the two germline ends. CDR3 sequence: CASGGTGANVLTF. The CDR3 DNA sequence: TGTGCCAGCGGGGGAACTGGGGCCAACGTCCTGACTTTC.

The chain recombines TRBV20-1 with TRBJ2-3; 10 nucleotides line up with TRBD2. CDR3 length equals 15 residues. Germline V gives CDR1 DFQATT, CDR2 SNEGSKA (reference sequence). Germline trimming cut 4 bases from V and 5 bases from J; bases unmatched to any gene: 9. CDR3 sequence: CSAKPLAGVGDTQYF. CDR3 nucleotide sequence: TGCAGTGCTAAACCCCTAGCGGGGGTGGGAGATACGCAGTATTTT.

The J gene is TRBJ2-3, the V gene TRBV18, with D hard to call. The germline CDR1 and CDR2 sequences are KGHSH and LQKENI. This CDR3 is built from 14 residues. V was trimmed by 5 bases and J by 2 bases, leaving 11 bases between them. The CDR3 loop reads CASSKTATTDTQYF. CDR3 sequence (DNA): TGTGCCAGCTCAAAGACGGCGACCACAGATACGCAGTATTTT. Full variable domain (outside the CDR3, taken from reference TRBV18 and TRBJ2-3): NAGVMQNPRHLVRRRGQEARLRCSPMKGHSHVYWYRQLPEEGLKFMVYLQKENIIDESGMPKERFSAEFPKEGPSILRIQQVVRGDSAAYFCASSKTATTDTQYFGPGTRLTVL.